This T cell receptor beta chain emerged from a study of cytomegalovirus exposure and HLA in healthy donors. Whole-study results and caveats: A previous analysis found most TCR beta V segments productive roughly 87% or roughly 30% of the time. The study put 150 to 200 TCR beta chains on its list as cytomegalovirus-associated.

Researchers ran the PCR with 60 Vbeta and 13 Jbeta primers. The table came from immunoSEQ multiplex PCR; TCRdb's copy has only in-frame clones and leaves some out. The sample yields 60,000 to 85,000 clones, 78% seen once. About this clone: The antigen remains undetermined.

CDR1 SGDLS and CDR2 YYNGEE come from the germline V gene. V shed 3 bases and J 4 bases; nucleotides not matched to a gene: 6. The CDR3 extends over 14 amino acids. The chain employs TRBV9 and TRBJ2-5; 7 positions agree with TRBD1. The TCR comes from a man in his forties in good health and CMV-seronegative. The sequencing input was PBMCs. CDR3 in DNA: TGTGCCAGCAGCGACAACAGGGGTAGAGAGACCCAGTACTTC. This encodes CASSDNRGRETQYF.